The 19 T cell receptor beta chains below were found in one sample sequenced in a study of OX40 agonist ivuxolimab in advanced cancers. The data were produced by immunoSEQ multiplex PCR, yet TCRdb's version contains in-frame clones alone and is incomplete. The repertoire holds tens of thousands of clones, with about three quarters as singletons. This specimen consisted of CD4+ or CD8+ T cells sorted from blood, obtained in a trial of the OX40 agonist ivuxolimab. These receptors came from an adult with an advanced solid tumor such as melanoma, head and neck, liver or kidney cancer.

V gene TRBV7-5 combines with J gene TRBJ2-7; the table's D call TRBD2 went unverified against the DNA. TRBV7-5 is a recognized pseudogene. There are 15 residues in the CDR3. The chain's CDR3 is CASSLAGTSGYEQYF. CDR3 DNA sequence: TGTGCCAGCAGCTTAGCCGGGACTAGCGGCTACGAGCAGTACTTC.

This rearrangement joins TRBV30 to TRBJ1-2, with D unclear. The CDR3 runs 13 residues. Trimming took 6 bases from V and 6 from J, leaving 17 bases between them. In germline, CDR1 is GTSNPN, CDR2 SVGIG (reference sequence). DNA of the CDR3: TGTGCCTGCAGCGAGGTAGGCCTTGATGGCTACACCTTC. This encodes CACSEVGLDGYTF.

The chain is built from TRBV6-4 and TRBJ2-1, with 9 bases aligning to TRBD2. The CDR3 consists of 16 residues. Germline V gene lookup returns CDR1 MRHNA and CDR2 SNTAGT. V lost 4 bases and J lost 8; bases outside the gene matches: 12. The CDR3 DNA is TGTGCCAGCAGTGGGCGCGGGAGGGATGTAATCGATGAGCAGTTCTTC. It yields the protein CASSGRGRDVIDEQFF.

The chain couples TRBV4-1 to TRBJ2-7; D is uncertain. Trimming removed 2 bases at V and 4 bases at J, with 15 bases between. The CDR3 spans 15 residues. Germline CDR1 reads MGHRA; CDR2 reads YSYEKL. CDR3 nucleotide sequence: TGCGCCAGCAGCCAAATAGGGCGAACCCTATACGAGCAGTACTTC. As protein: CASSQIGRTLYEQYF.

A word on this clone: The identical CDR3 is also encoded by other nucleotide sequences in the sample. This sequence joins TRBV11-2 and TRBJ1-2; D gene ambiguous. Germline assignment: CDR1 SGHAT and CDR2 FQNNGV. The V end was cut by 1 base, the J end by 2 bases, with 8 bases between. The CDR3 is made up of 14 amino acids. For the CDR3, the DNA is TGTGCCAGCAGCTTAGTGCACAGCAACTATGGCTACACCTTC. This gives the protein CASSLVHSNYGYTF.

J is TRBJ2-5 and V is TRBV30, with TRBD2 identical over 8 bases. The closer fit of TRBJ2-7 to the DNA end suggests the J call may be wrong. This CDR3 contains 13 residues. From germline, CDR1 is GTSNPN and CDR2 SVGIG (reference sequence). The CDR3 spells CAWSSGGPHEQYF. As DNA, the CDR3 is TGTGCCTGGAGTAGCGGGGGCCCCCACGAGCAGTACTTC.

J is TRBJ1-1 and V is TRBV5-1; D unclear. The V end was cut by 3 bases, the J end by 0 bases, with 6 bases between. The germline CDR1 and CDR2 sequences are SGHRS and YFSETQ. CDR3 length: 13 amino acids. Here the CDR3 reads CASSYNMNTEAFF. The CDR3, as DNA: TGCGCCAGCAGCTACAACATGAACACTGAAGCTTTCTTT.

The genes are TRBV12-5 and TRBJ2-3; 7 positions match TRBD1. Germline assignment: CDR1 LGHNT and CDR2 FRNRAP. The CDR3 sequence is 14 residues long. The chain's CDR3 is CASNRGSGTDTQYF. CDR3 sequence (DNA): TGTGCCTCGAACAGGGGTAGTGGGACAGATACGCAGTATTTT.

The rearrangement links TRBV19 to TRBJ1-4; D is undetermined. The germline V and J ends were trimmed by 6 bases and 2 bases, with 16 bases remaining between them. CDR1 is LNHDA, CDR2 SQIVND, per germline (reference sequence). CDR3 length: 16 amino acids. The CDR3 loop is CASRLETISTNEKLFF. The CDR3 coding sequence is TGTGCCAGTAGACTGGAGACCATATCTACTAATGAAAAACTGTTTTTT.

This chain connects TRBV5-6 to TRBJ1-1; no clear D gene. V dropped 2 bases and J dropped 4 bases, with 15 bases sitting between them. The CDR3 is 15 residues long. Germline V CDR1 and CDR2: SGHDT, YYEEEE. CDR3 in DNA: TGTGCCAGCAGCTTTTACAGCGGGTGGGTCACTGAAGCTTTCTTT. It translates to CASSFYSGWVTEAFF.

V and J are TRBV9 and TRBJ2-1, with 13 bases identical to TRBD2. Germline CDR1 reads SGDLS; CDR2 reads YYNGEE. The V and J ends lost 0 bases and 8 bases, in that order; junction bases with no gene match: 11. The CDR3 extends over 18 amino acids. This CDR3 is CASSVVRWTSGSIDEQFF. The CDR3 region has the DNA TGTGCCAGCAGCGTAGTCCGATGGACTAGCGGGAGTATCGATGAGCAGTTCTTC.

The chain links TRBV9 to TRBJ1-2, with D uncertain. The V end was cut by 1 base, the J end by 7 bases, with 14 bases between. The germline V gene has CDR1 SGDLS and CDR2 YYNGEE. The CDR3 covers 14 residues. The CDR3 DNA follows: TGTGCCAGCAGCGTAACCGCCTCCTGGGGTGGCTACACCTTC. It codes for CASSVTASWGGYTF.

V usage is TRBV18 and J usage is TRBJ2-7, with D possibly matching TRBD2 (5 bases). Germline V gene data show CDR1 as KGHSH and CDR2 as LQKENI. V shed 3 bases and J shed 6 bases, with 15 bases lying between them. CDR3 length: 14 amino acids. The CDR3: CASSPGLLDGEQYF. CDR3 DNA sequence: TGTGCCAGCTCACCCGGACTCCTTGACGGCGAGCAGTACTTC.

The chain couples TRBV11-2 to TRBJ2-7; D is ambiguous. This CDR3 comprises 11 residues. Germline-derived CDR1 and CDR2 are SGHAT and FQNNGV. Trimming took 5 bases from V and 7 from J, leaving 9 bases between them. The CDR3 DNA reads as TGTGCCAGCAGCGACCAGCTAGAGCAGTACTTC. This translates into CASSDQLEQYF.

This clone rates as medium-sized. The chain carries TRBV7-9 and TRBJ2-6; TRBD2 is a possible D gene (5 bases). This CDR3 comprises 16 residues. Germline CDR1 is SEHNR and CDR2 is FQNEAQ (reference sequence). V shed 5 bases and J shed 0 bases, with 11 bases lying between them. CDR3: CASSKSGNSGANVLTF. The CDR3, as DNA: TGTGCCAGCAGCAAAAGCGGAAACTCTGGGGCCAACGTCCTGACTTTC.

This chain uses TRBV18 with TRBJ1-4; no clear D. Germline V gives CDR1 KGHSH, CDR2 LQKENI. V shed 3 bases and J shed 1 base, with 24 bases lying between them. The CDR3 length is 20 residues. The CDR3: CASSPLYRLAPGETNEKLFF. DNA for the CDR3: TGTGCCAGCTCACCTCTCTATCGGCTAGCCCCCGGGGAAACTAATGAAAAACTGTTTTTT.

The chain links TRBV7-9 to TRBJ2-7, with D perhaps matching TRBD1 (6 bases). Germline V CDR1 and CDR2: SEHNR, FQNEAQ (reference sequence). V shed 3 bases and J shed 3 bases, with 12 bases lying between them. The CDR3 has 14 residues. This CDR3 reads CASSLGSDSYEQYF. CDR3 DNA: TGTGCCAGCAGCTTGGGTTCGGACAGCTACGAGCAGTACTTC.

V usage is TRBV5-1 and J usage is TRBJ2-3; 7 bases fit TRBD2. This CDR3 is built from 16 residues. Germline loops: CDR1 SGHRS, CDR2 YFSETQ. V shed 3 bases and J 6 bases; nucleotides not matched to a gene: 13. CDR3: CASSSQLTGLDDTQYF. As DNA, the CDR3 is TGCGCCAGCAGCTCCCAACTCACCGGACTAGACGATACGCAGTATTTT.

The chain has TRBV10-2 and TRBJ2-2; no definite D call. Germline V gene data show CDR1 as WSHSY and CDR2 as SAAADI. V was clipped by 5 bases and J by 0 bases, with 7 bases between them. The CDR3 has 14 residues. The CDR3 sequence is CASSLNSNTGELFF. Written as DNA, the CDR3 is TGCGCCAGCAGTCTGAATTCGAACACCGGGGAGCTGTTTTTT.